These T cell receptor beta chains were read from a single sample in a study of T cell repertoires in cytomegalovirus infection. These TCRs' antigens remain unknown. Each CDR3 protein is one row after TCRdb ran MiXCR on the reads. Of under 300,000 distinct CDR3 sequences in the sample, about 20% are singletons; the top ten hold about 21%. Sequenced material: cultured PBMCs, taken from culture after CMV antigen stimulation. The receptors shown here come from a human donor in good health (CMV status not recorded). Some clones in this sample may be carry-over from other donors' samples. Both conserved end residues are part of each CDR3. D genes are given only for firm matches. Size is omitted from some rows. Given values are once, few, many or a class for expanded clones.

d_gene: TRBD1
j_gene: TRBJ1-2
abundance: .
v_gene: TRBV12-3/TRBV12-4
CDR3nt: TGTGCCAGCAGTTTAAAACAGGGGCTTGGCTACACCTTC
CDR3aa: CASSLKQGLGYTF

d_gene: .
j_gene: TRBJ1-4
abundance: .
v_gene: TRBV5-1
CDR3nt: TGCGCCAGCAGCTTGCAGGATTTCTCCCTTGAAAAACTGTTTTTT
CDR3aa: CASSLQDFSLEKLFF

d_gene: TRBD2
j_gene: TRBJ2-1
abundance: few
v_gene: TRBV2
CDR3nt: TGTGCCAGCAGGAGCGGGAGGGCCGAGAATGAGCAGTTCTTC
CDR3aa: CASRSGRAENEQFF

d_gene: .
j_gene: TRBJ2-2
abundance: few
v_gene: TRBV6-1
CDR3nt: TGTGCCAGCAGTGATGTATGGACCGGGGAGCTGTTTTTT
CDR3aa: CASSDVWTGELFF

d_gene: .
j_gene: TRBJ1-4
abundance: once
v_gene: TRBV19
CDR3nt: TGTGCCAGTAGGGGGGCGCTTAATGAAAAACTGTTTTTT
CDR3aa: CASRGALNEKLFF

d_gene: TRBD2
j_gene: TRBJ2-1
abundance: many
v_gene: TRBV6-1
CDR3nt: TGTGCCAGCATCTGGGGACTAGCGGGTGAGCAGTTCTTC
CDR3aa: CASIWGLAGEQFF

d_gene: .
j_gene: TRBJ2-3
abundance: few
v_gene: TRBV7-2
CDR3nt: TGTGCCAGCAGCTTAGGGAGGGGGACCTGGGATACGCAGTATTTT
CDR3aa: CASSLGRGTWDTQYF

d_gene: TRBD2
j_gene: TRBJ2-3
abundance: many
v_gene: TRBV7-9
CDR3nt: TGTGCCAGCAGCCCCAACCTAGCGGACAGCACAGATACGCAGTATTTT
CDR3aa: CASSPNLADSTDTQYF

d_gene: TRBD2
j_gene: TRBJ2-2
abundance: .
v_gene: TRBV4-2
CDR3nt: TGTGCCAGCAGCCAAGAAAGACGCACTAGCGGCACCGGGGAGCTGTTTTTT
CDR3aa: CASSQERRTSGTGELFF

d_gene: TRBD2
j_gene: TRBJ2-2
abundance: many
v_gene: TRBV7-2
CDR3nt: TGTGCCAGCAGCTCCCGACTAGCGGGAGGGCCGAACACCGGGGAGCTGTTTTTT
CDR3aa: CASSSRLAGGPNTGELFF

d_gene: TRBD2
j_gene: TRBJ2-1
abundance: few
v_gene: TRBV7-9
CDR3nt: TGTGCCAGCAGCCACACTACTAGCGGGAGGGCCAATGAGCAGTTCTTC
CDR3aa: CASSHTTSGRANEQFF

d_gene: .
j_gene: TRBJ2-5
abundance: few
v_gene: TRBV20-1
CDR3nt: TGCAGTGCTAGCCCCAGCGTAGGCCAAGAGACCCAGTACTTC
CDR3aa: CSASPSVGQETQYF

d_gene: .
j_gene: TRBJ2-5
abundance: .
v_gene: TRBV9
CDR3nt: TGTGCCAGCAGCGTAGTACCGGACGCGGGAGAGACCCAGTACTTC
CDR3aa: CASSVVPDAGETQYF

d_gene: .
j_gene: TRBJ1-1
abundance: .
v_gene: TRBV6-2/TRBV6-3
CDR3nt: TGTGCCAGCACCTTTGGAGGGGGGGCGTCGAACACTGAAGCTTTCTTT
CDR3aa: CASTFGGGASNTEAFF

d_gene: TRBD2
j_gene: TRBJ2-6
abundance: .
v_gene: TRBV19
CDR3nt: TGTGCCAGTTGGGAGGGCTCTGGGGCCAACGTCCTGACTTTC
CDR3aa: CASWEGSGANVLTF

d_gene: .
j_gene: TRBJ1-5
abundance: few
v_gene: TRBV19
CDR3nt: TGTGCCAGTAGTACTGGGGAGGGCGGACAGCCCCAGCATTTT
CDR3aa: CASSTGEGGQPQHF

d_gene: .
j_gene: TRBJ2-5
abundance: .
v_gene: TRBV7-4
CDR3nt: TGTGCCAGCAGCTTAGTCGACAGGTCGGAGACCCAGTACTTC
CDR3aa: CASSLVDRSETQYF

d_gene: TRBD1
j_gene: TRBJ2-3
abundance: few
v_gene: TRBV20-1
CDR3nt: TGCAGTGCTAGAGAGCCCAGGGGGCATCCCACAGATACGCAGTATTTT
CDR3aa: CSAREPRGHPTDTQYF

d_gene: .
j_gene: TRBJ1-1
abundance: .
v_gene: TRBV12-5
CDR3nt: TGTGCTAGTGGTCGAGACGGTGAAGCTTTCTTT
CDR3aa: CASGRDGEAFF

d_gene: .
j_gene: TRBJ2-5
abundance: few
v_gene: TRBV7-8
CDR3nt: TGTGCCAGCAGCTTAGGGGCGGGTTGGGAGACCCAGTACTTC
CDR3aa: CASSLGAGWETQYF

d_gene: TRBD2
j_gene: TRBJ2-1
abundance: few
v_gene: TRBV4-1
CDR3nt: TGTGCCAGCAGCCAAGTACTCGGACTAGCGGGATCCAATGAGCAGTTCTTC
CDR3aa: CASSQVLGLAGSNEQFF

d_gene: .
j_gene: TRBJ2-2
abundance: .
v_gene: TRBV4-3
CDR3nt: TGCGCCAGCAGCCAAGCCTCCGACCAAAACACCGGGGAGCTGTTTTTT
CDR3aa: CASSQASDQNTGELFF

d_gene: .
j_gene: TRBJ1-5
abundance: .
v_gene: TRBV6-6
CDR3nt: TGTGCCAGCAGTTACTCGGGGCAGGGTATGGATCAGCCCCAGCATTTT
CDR3aa: CASSYSGQGMDQPQHF

d_gene: .
j_gene: TRBJ2-1
abundance: few
v_gene: TRBV6-2/TRBV6-3
CDR3nt: TGTGCCACTCGAGATATCAATGAGCAGTTCTTC
CDR3aa: CATRDINEQFF

d_gene: .
j_gene: TRBJ2-3
abundance: few
v_gene: TRBV9
CDR3nt: TGTGCCAGCAGCCCTCAGGGGCCCCCCGAAACAGATACGCAGTATTTT
CDR3aa: CASSPQGPPETDTQYF

d_gene: .
j_gene: TRBJ2-1
abundance: few
v_gene: TRBV20-1
CDR3nt: TGCAGTGCTAACCGGGAAAGTGAGCAGTTCTTC
CDR3aa: CSANRESEQFF

d_gene: TRBD2
j_gene: TRBJ2-1
abundance: .
v_gene: TRBV27
CDR3nt: TGTGCCAGCAGTCCCCTGGCGGGACTAGGGGCCTACAATGAGCAGTTCTTC
CDR3aa: CASSPLAGLGAYNEQFF

d_gene: .
j_gene: TRBJ2-3
abundance: many
v_gene: TRBV5-1
CDR3nt: TGCGCCAGCAGCTTCCTTCTTAGGACTACCTATAGCACAGATACGCAGTATTTT
CDR3aa: CASSFLLRTTYSTDTQYF

d_gene: .
j_gene: TRBJ2-6
abundance: many
v_gene: TRBV7-9
CDR3nt: TGTGCCGGGGCCTTTTCTGGGGCCAACGTCCTGACTTTC
CDR3aa: CAGAFSGANVLTF

d_gene: .
j_gene: TRBJ2-6
abundance: .
v_gene: TRBV9
CDR3nt: TGTGCCAGCAGCCCCACGGGGAGCTCTGGGGCCAACGTCCTGACTTTC
CDR3aa: CASSPTGSSGANVLTF

d_gene: TRBD2
j_gene: TRBJ2-3
abundance: .
v_gene: TRBV27
CDR3nt: TGTGCCAGCAGTTTCGGGGCTAGCGGGATAGTGGATACGCAGTATTTT
CDR3aa: CASSFGASGIVDTQYF

d_gene: TRBD2
j_gene: TRBJ2-1
abundance: few
v_gene: TRBV7-8
CDR3nt: TGTGCCAGCAGGCCCACTGCGGGACTAGCGGGACATAATGAGCAGTTCTTC
CDR3aa: CASRPTAGLAGHNEQFF

d_gene: TRBD2
j_gene: TRBJ2-3
abundance: many
v_gene: TRBV7-6
CDR3nt: TGTGCCAGCAACCCACTAGCGGGGGTCACAGATACGCAGTATTTT
CDR3aa: CASNPLAGVTDTQYF

d_gene: .
j_gene: TRBJ1-4
abundance: .
v_gene: TRBV6-1
CDR3nt: TGTGCCAGCAGTACCCAATGGGGGACATTATTGTTTTTT
CDR3aa: CASSTQWGTLLFF

d_gene: .
j_gene: TRBJ1-1
abundance: .
v_gene: TRBV10-2
CDR3nt: TGCGCCAGCAGTGAATGGGGGTACACTGAAGCTTTCTTT
CDR3aa: CASSEWGYTEAFF

d_gene: TRBD2
j_gene: TRBJ2-7
abundance: few
v_gene: TRBV30
CDR3nt: TGTGCCTGGAGTGTTTTTCCCCGGACTAGCGGGTCAAGCCTCTCCTACGAGCAGTACTTC
CDR3aa: CAWSVFPRTSGSSLSYEQYF

d_gene: TRBD2
j_gene: TRBJ2-5
abundance: many
v_gene: TRBV7-6
CDR3nt: TGTGCCAGCAGCTCCCTAGCTGCGGGAGCGGGAGAGACCCAGTACTTC
CDR3aa: CASSSLAAGAGETQYF

d_gene: .
j_gene: TRBJ2-3
abundance: many
v_gene: TRBV6-1
CDR3nt: TGTGCCAGCAGTGACGACACGACCACAGATACGCAGTATTTT
CDR3aa: CASSDDTTTDTQYF

d_gene: TRBD2
j_gene: TRBJ2-2
abundance: few
v_gene: TRBV7-9
CDR3nt: TGTGCCAGCAGCCCGGGAGGGGTCACCGGGGAGCTGTTTTTT
CDR3aa: CASSPGGVTGELFF

d_gene: TRBD1
j_gene: TRBJ1-1
abundance: few
v_gene: TRBV7-8
CDR3nt: TGTGCCAGCAGCATACGGACAGGGCGGGGAAACACTGAAGCTTTCTTT
CDR3aa: CASSIRTGRGNTEAFF

d_gene: .
j_gene: TRBJ2-1
abundance: many
v_gene: TRBV10-3
CDR3nt: TGTGCCATCAGTGAGGAGGGATTGGTGTTTGGTGAGCAGTTCTTC
CDR3aa: CAISEEGLVFGEQFF

d_gene: .
j_gene: TRBJ2-7
abundance: many
v_gene: TRBV6-5
CDR3nt: TGTGCCAGCAGTTACGTTGGGGGAGGGGGCTACGAGCAGTACTTC
CDR3aa: CASSYVGGGGYEQYF

d_gene: TRBD2
j_gene: TRBJ2-2
abundance: once
v_gene: TRBV15
CDR3nt: TGTGCCACCAGCAGAGAGATGGCGGGAGTGACCGGGGAGCTGTTTTTT
CDR3aa: CATSREMAGVTGELFF

d_gene: .
j_gene: TRBJ2-1
abundance: .
v_gene: TRBV19
CDR3nt: TGTGCCAGTAGTATGCATCCAGTTGGCAATGAGCAGTTCTTC
CDR3aa: CASSMHPVGNEQFF

d_gene: TRBD1
j_gene: TRBJ2-3
abundance: many
v_gene: TRBV7-2
CDR3nt: TGTGCCAGCAGCTTAGGACAGGGGGCCACAGATACGCAGTATTTT
CDR3aa: CASSLGQGATDTQYF

d_gene: .
j_gene: TRBJ2-5
abundance: few
v_gene: TRBV7-9
CDR3nt: TGTGCCAGCAGCGTTGGGACATCTGGGGAAGAGACCCAGTACTTC
CDR3aa: CASSVGTSGEETQYF

d_gene: .
j_gene: TRBJ2-3
abundance: .
v_gene: TRBV9
CDR3nt: TGTGCCAGCAGCGTAGGGTTGGTTGTCGGGATGAGGTCGGAAGATACGCAGTATTTT
CDR3aa: CASSVGLVVGMRSEDTQYF

d_gene: TRBD1
j_gene: TRBJ2-1
abundance: many
v_gene: TRBV12-3/TRBV12-4
CDR3nt: TGTGCCAGCGCCTGGGACAGCTCCTACAATGAGCAGTTCTTC
CDR3aa: CASAWDSSYNEQFF

d_gene: .
j_gene: TRBJ1-4
abundance: few
v_gene: TRBV18
CDR3nt: TGTGCCAGCTCATCCCGACAGGATGCAACTAATGAAAAACTGTTTTTT
CDR3aa: CASSSRQDATNEKLFF

d_gene: .
j_gene: TRBJ2-3
abundance: .
v_gene: TRBV6-2/TRBV6-3
CDR3nt: TGTGCCAGCAGTTACTCGGCGACAGTTAGAGATACGCAGTATTTT
CDR3aa: CASSYSATVRDTQYF

d_gene: TRBD2
j_gene: TRBJ2-1
abundance: .
v_gene: TRBV10-3
CDR3nt: TGTGCCATCGCACTAGCGGGAGGGTACAATGAGCAGTTCTTC
CDR3aa: CAIALAGGYNEQFF

d_gene: .
j_gene: TRBJ2-3
abundance: .
v_gene: TRBV10-3
CDR3nt: TGTGCCATCCGAGCGGGACAGCCCACAGATACGCAGTATTTT
CDR3aa: CAIRAGQPTDTQYF

d_gene: TRBD1
j_gene: TRBJ2-2
abundance: few
v_gene: TRBV6-2/TRBV6-3
CDR3nt: TGTGCCAGCAGTAGGTCGACAGGGACGAACACCGGGGAGCTGTTTTTT
CDR3aa: CASSRSTGTNTGELFF

d_gene: .
j_gene: TRBJ1-1
abundance: .
v_gene: TRBV6-1
CDR3nt: TGTGCCAGCAGTGAATCAACTTCGGGGAGGGGCACTGAAGCTTTCTTT
CDR3aa: CASSESTSGRGTEAFF

d_gene: TRBD2
j_gene: TRBJ2-1
abundance: many
v_gene: TRBV7-9
CDR3nt: TGTGCCAGCAGCTTCGAGGGACTAGCGAATGAGCAGTTCTTC
CDR3aa: CASSFEGLANEQFF

d_gene: .
j_gene: TRBJ1-3
abundance: many
v_gene: TRBV7-9
CDR3nt: TGTGCCAGCAGCTTAGCGCGGGTCCAGCTCGGAAACACCATATATTTT
CDR3aa: CASSLARVQLGNTIYF

d_gene: TRBD1
j_gene: TRBJ2-3
abundance: few
v_gene: TRBV7-9
CDR3nt: TGTGCCAGCAGCCCCACCCAGGGGGAGCGAAACACAGATACGCAGTATTTT
CDR3aa: CASSPTQGERNTDTQYF

d_gene: .
j_gene: TRBJ2-6
abundance: many
v_gene: TRBV7-2
CDR3nt: TGTGCCAGCAGCTTATTTTTAGGGGGAAGCTCTGGGGCCAACGTCCTGACTTTC
CDR3aa: CASSLFLGGSSGANVLTF

d_gene: TRBD1
j_gene: TRBJ1-6
abundance: many
v_gene: TRBV10-3
CDR3nt: TGTGCCATCACCCAGGACAGGGTAGATAATTCACCCCTCCACTTT
CDR3aa: CAITQDRVDNSPLHF